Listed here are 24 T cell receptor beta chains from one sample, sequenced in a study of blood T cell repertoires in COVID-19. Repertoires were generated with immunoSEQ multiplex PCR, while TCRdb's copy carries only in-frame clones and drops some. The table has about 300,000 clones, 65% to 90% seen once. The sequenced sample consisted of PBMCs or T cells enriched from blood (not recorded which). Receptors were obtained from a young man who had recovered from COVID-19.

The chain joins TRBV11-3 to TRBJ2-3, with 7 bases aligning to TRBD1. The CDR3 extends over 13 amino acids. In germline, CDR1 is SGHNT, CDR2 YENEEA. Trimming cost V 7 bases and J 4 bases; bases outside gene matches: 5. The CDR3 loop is CASKEGAADTQYF. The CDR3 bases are TGTGCCAGCAAAGAGGGGGCGGCAGATACGCAGTATTTT.

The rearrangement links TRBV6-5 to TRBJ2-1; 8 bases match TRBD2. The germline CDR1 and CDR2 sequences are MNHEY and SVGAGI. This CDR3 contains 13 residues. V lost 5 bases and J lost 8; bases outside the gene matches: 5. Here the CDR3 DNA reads TGTGCCAGCAGTAGCGGGAGAAAACATGAGCAGTTCTTC. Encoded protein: CASSSGRKHEQFF.

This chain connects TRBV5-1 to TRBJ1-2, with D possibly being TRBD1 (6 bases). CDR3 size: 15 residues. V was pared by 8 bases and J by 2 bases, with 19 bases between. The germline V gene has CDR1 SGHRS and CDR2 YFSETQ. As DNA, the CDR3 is TGCGCCAGTCAAGACAGGAACGTCCCAAACTATGGCTACACCTTC. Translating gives CASQDRNVPNYGYTF.

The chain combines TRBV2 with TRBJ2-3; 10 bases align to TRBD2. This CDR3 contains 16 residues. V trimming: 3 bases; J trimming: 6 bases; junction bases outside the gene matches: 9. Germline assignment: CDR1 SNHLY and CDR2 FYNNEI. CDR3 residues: CASSEQAGGLTDTQYF. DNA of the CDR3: TGTGCCAGCAGTGAGCAAGCGGGAGGGCTAACGGATACGCAGTATTTT.

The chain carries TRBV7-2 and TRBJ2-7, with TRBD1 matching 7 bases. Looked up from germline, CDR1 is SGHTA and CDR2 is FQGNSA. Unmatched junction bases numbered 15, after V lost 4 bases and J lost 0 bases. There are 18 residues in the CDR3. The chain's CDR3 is CASSSISEPRGSSYEQYF. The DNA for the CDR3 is TGTGCCAGCAGCTCAATTTCCGAGCCCAGGGGGAGCTCCTACGAGCAGTACTTC.

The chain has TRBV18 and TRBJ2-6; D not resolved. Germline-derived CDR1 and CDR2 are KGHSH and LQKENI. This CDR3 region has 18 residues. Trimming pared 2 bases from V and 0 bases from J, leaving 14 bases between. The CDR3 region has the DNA TGTGCCAGCTCACCAACAGCCCCTTCTGGCTCTGGGGCCAACGTCCTGACTTTC. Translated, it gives CASSPTAPSGSGANVLTF.

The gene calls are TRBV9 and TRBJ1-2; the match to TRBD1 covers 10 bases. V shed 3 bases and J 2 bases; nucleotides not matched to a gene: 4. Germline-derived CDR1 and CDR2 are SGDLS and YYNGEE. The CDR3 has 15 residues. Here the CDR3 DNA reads TGTGCCAGCAGCGCCCGGGACAGGGGCAACTATGGCTACACCTTC. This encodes CASSARDRGNYGYTF.

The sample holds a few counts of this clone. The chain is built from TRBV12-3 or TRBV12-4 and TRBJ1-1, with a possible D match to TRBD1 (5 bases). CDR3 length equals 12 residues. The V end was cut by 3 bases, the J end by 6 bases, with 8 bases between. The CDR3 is CASSFRGAEAFF. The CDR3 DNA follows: TGTGCCAGCAGTTTCCGGGGGGCTGAAGCTTTCTTT.

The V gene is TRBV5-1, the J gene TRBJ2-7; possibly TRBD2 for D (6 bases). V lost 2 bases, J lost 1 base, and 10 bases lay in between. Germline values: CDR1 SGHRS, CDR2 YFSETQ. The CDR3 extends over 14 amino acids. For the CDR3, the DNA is TGCGCCAGCAGCTTCGGAGCGGGTTCCTACGAGCAGTACTTC. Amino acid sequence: CASSFGAGSYEQYF.

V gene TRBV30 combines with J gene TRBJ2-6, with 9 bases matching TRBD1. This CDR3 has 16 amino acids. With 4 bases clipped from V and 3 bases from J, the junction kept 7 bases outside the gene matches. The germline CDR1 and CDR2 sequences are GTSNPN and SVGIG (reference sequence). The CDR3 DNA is TGTGCCTGGACCCGGGACAGGGTGCGTGGGGCCAACGTCCTGACTTTC. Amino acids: CAWTRDRVRGANVLTF.

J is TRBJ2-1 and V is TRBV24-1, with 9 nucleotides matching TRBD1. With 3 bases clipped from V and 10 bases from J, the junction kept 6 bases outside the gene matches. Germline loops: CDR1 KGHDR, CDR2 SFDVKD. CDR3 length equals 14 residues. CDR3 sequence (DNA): TGTGCCACCAGTGATCGTACAGGGGGCAGGGAGCAGTTCTTC. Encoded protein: CATSDRTGGREQFF.

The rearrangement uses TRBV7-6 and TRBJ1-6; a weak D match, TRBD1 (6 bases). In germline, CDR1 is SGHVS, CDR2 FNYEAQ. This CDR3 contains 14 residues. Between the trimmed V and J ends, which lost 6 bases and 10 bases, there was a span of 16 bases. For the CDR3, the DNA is TGTGCCAGCAGGCGAGAACAGGGCAGGTCACCCCTCCACTTT. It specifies CASRREQGRSPLHF.

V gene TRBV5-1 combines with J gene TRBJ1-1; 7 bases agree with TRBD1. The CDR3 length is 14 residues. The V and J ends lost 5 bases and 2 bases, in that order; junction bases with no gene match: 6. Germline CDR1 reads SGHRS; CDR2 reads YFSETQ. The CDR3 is CASRSTGANTEAFF. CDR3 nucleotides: TGCGCCAGCAGGTCTACAGGGGCCAACACTGAAGCTTTCTTT.

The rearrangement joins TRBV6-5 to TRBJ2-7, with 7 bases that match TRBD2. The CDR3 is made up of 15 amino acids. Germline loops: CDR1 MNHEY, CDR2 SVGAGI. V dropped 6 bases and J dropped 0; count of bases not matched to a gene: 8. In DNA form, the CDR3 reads TGTGCCAGCAGCAAAAGGCGGGAGAGCTCCTACGAGCAGTACTTC. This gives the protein CASSKRRESSYEQYF.

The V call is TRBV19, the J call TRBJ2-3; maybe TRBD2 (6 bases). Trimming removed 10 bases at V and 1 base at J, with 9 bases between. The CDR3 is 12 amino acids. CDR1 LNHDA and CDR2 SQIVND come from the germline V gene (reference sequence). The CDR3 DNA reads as TGTGCCACCACTAGCCGCACAGATACGCAGTATTTT. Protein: CATTSRTDTQYF.

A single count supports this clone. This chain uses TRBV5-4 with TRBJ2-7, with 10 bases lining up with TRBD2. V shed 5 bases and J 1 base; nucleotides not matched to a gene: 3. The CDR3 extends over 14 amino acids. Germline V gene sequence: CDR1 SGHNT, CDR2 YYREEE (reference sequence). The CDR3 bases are TGTGCCAGCAGGTTTAGCGGGGGGTCCTACGAGCAGTACTTC. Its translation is CASRFSGGSYEQYF.

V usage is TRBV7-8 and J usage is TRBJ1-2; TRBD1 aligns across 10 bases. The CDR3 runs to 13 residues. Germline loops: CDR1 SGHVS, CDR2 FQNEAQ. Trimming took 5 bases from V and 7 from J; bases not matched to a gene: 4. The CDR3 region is CASSPRDRGGYTF. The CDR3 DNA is TGTGCCAGCAGCCCCCGGGACAGGGGTGGCTACACCTTC.

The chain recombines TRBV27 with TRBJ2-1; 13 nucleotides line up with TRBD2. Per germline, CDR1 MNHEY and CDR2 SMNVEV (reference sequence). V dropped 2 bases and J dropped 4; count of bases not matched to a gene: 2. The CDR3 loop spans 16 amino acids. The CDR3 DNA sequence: TGTGCCAGCAGTTTAACTAGCGGGGGGGGATACAATGAGCAGTTCTTC. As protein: CASSLTSGGGYNEQFF.

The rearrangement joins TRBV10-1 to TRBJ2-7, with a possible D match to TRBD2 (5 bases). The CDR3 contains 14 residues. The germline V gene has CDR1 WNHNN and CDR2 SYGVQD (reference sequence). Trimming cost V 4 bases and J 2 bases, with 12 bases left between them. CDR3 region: CASSADLAPYEQYF. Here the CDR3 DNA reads TGCGCCAGCAGTGCCGATCTAGCTCCCTACGAGCAGTACTTC.

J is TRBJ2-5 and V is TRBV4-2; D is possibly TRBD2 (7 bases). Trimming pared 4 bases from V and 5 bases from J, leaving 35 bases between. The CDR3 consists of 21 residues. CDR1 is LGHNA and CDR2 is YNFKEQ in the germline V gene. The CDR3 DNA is TGTGCCAGCAGCCCAACCCCCCCGGGACACCCGTGGGGAGGGCATGAGGAGACCCAGTACTTC. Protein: CASSPTPPGHPWGGHEETQYF.

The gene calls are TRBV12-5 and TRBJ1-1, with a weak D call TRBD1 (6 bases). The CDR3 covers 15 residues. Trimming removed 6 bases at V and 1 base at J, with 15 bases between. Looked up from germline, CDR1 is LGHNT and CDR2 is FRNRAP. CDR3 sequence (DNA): TGTGCTAGTGGAAAGCAGGGGAAGGGGAACACTGAAGCTTTCTTT. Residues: CASGKQGKGNTEAFF.

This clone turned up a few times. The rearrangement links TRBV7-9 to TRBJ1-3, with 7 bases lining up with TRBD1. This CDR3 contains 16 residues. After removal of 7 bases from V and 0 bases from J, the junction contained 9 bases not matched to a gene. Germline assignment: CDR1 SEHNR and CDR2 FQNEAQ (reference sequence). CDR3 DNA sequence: TGTGCCAGCACACCGGGACAGAGTACCTCTGGAAACACCATATATTTT. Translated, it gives CASTPGQSTSGNTIYF.

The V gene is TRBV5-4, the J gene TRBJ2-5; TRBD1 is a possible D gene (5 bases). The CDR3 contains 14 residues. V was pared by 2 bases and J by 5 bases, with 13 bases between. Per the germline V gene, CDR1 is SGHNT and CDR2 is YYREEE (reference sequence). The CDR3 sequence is CASSFDGARETQYF. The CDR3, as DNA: TGTGCCAGCAGCTTCGATGGGGCGCGTGAGACCCAGTACTTC.

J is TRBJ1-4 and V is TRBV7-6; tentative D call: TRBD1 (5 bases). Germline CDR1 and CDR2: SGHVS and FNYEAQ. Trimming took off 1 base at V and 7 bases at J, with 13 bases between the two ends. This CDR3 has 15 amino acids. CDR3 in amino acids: CASSLGLREVEKLFF. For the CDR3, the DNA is TGTGCCAGCAGCTTAGGTCTCAGGGAGGTTGAAAAACTGTTTTTT.